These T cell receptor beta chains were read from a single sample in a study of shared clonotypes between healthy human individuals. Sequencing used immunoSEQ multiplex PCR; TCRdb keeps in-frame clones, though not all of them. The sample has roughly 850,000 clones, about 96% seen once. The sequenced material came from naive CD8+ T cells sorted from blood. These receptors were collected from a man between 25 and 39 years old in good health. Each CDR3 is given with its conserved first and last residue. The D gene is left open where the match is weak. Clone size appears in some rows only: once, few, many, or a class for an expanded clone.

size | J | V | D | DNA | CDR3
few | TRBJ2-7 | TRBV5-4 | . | TGTGCCAGCAGCTCAGACTATCTACCCGGCGAGCAGTACTTC | CASSSDYLPGEQYF
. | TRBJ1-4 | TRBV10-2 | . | TGCGCCAGTATGGATTTGGGGGGGAATGAAAAACTGTTTTTT | CASMDLGGNEKLFF
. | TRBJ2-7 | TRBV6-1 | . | TGTGCCAGCGGATCGCGACTAGCCTACGAGCAGTACTTC | CASGSRLAYEQYF
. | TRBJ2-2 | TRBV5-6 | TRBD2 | TGTGCCAGCAGCTCCCCCTCCAGCGGGAGTCCCACCGGGGAGCTGTTTTTT | CASSSPSSGSPTGELFF
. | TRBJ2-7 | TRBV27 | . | TGTGCCAGCAGTTCTTACGACAGTAACTACGAGCAGTACTTC | CASSSYDSNYEQYF
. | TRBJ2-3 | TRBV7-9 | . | TGTGCCAGCAGCCTTCGGGACGGCACAGATACGCAGTATTTT | CASSLRDGTDTQYF
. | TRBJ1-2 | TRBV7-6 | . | TGTGCCAGCAGCTCAGGGGCAGACTATGGCTACACCTTC | CASSSGADYGYTF
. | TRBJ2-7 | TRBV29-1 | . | TGCAGCGTTGTGGGACCAGATTATATCGGAGGGCAGTACTTC | CSVVGPDYIGGQYF
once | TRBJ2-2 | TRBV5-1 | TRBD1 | TGCGCCAGCACCGACAGGGGGCGAGGCACCGGGGAGCTGTTTTTT | CASTDRGRGTGELFF
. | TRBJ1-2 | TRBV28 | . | TGTGCCAGCAGTTTTGGCGGAACCCAGCACTATGGCTACACCTTC | CASSFGGTQHYGYTF
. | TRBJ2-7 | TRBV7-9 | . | TGTGCCAGCAGTTCACAAAGCTCCTACGAGCAGTACTTC | CASSSQSSYEQYF
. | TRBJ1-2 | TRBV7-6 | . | TGTGCCAGCAGCTTAGTTCCAGGAGACTATGGCTACACCTTC | CASSLVPGDYGYTF
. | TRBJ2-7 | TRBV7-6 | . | TGTGCCAGCAGCTTCAGTTCCCCCTACGAGCAGTACTTC | CASSFSSPYEQYF
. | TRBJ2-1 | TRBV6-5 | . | TGTGCCAGCAGTTACGGACGAGCGGAGATGTACAATGAGCAGTTCTTC | CASSYGRAEMYNEQFF
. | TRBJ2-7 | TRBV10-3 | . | TGTGCCATCAGTGAGTCGGGCTACGAGCAGTACTTC | CAISESGYEQYF
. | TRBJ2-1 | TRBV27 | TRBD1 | TGTGCCAGCAGTCAAAACAGGGGTGCCCCTTCCTACAATGAGCAGTTCTTC | CASSQNRGAPSYNEQFF
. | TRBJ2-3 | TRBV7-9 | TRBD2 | TGTGCCAGCAGCTTACGGGCGGGAGTTTTTGCAGATACGCAGTATTTT | CASSLRAGVFADTQYF
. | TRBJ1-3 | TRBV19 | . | TGTGCCAGTAGTATGTGGAGGGACACCATATATTTT | CASSMWRDTIYF
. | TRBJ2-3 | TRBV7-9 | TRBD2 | TGTGCCAGCAGCTTGTTCGGGACTAGCGGGAGGGCCGCAGATACGCAGTATTTT | CASSLFGTSGRAADTQYF
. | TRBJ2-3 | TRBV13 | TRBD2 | TGTGCCAGCAGCTCCCCGGGACTAGCGGCAACAGATACGCAGTATTTT | CASSSPGLAATDTQYF
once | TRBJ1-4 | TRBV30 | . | TGTGCCTGGAGTGGGGGTCAGGGCGGTGAAAAACTGTTTTTT | CAWSGGQGGEKLFF
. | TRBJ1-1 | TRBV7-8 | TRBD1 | TGTGCCAGCAGCCCATGGGACAGGAACACTGAAGCTTTCTTT | CASSPWDRNTEAFF
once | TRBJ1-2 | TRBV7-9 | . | TGTGCCAGCAGCTTAGGGACAAACGGCTACACCTTC | CASSLGTNGYTF
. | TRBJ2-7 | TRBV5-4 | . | TGTGCCAGCAGCCAGGGGTACGAGCAGTACTTC | CASSQGYEQYF
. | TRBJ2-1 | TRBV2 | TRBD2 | TGTGCCAGCACGGGGATGGCTGGACTAGCGATAAAAGGAAGTGAGCAGTTCTTC | CASTGMAGLAIKGSEQFF